The source of this T cell receptor beta chain is a study of T cell repertoires in cytomegalovirus infection. Overall study: It was recently identified HLA-C-restricted and well-studied HLA-B-restricted CMV epitopes that the study used. Signatures in public TCR beta sequences pointed to both CMV infection and matching HLA type.

With regard to this clonotype: Its specificity is not known.

The CDR3 spans 11 residues. The germline V gene has CDR1 MNHEY and CDR2 SMNVEV (reference sequence). Study-wide results and caveats: HLA-C-restricted CMV clonotypes gave the most frequent clonotype in two of eight donors. Public TCR beta family frequency separated CMV-and-HLA carriers, including in an independent cohort.

Each CDR3 protein is one row after TCRdb ran MiXCR on the reads. The sample has 400,000 to 600,000 distinct CDR3 sequences, 40% to 50% seen once. The chain recombines TRBV27 with TRBJ2-2, with TRBD1 as a possible D gene (6 bases). The sequenced sample was cultured PBMCs, obtained from culture after CMV antigen stimulation. The sequence was obtained from a human donor in good health (CMV status not recorded). Some clones in this sample may be carry-over from other donors' samples. In DNA, the CDR3 is TGTGGAGGGGGGAACACCGGGGAGCTGTTTTTT. Translating gives CGGGNTGELFF.